Described below is a single T cell receptor (beta chain) sequence and its context. These data belong to a study of tumor-infiltrating lymphocytes in glioblastoma multiforme. Three nested ARM-PCR rounds with V-beta and C-beta primers built TCRB libraries. MiXCR, run by TCRdb on the multiplex PCR reads, gives a single entry per CDR3 protein. The sample carries about 8,400 distinct CDR3 sequences, around 70% recorded once. The CDR3 is made up of 15 amino acids. Germline V CDR1 and CDR2: DFQATT, SNEGSKA (reference sequence). Trimming removed 6 bases at V and 2 bases at J, with 17 bases between. The sample was brain tumor tissue. J is TRBJ1-5 and V is TRBV20-1; D is perhaps TRBD1 (5 bases). The receptor was derived from a male donor with glioblastoma. The chain's CDR3 is CSAEPRVEGNQPQHF. Written as DNA, the CDR3 is TGCAGTGCAGAACCCAGGGTAGAGGGCAATCAGCCCCAGCATTTT.